This T cell receptor (beta chain) was profiled in a study of T cell responses to AZD1222 COVID-19 vaccine. Study-level results: Once two AZD1222 doses were given, Spike-specific TCR breadth and depth went up.

The germline gives CDR1 SGHAT, CDR2 FQNNGV. V lost 4 bases, J lost 1 base, and 8 bases lay in between. The CDR3 totals 14 residues. TCRdb keeps only in-frame clones here, not all; method: immunoSEQ multiplex PCR. This sample carries 95,000 to 150,000 clones, under 95% of them seen once, and the ten largest clones take about 5%. As for this clone: Its target is not known.

The receptor was isolated from an adult who received the AZD1222 COVID-19 vaccine. Sequenced material: peripheral blood, taken 28 days after the second AZD1222 dose. The rearrangement joins TRBV11-2 to TRBJ1-3; no reliable D call. The CDR3 DNA reads TGTGCCAGCAGCTCCGTTCATTCTGGAAACACCATATATTTT. Translating gives CASSSVHSGNTIYF.